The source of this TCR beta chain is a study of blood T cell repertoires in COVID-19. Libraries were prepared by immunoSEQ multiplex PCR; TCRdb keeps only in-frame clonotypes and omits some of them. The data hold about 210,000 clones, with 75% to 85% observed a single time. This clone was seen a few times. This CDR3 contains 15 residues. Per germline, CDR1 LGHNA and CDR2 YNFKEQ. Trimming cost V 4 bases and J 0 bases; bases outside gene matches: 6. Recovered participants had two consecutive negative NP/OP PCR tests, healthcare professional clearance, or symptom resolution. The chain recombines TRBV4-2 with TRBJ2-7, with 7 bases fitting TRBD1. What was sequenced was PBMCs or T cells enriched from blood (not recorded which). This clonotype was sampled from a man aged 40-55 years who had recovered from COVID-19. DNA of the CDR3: TGTGCCAGCAGCCTGACCGGGACAGCCTCCTACGAGCAGTACTTC. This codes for CASSLTGTASYEQYF.